One sample yielded the 5 T cell receptor beta chains listed below, sequenced in a study of identical twins. TCRdb reprocessed the 5' RACE reads via MiXCR and lists one record per CDR3 protein. The sample has fewer than 250,000 distinct CDR3 sequences; under 10% are singletons. This sample was shared with a second study, whose subject was yellow fever vaccine responses in identical twins.

Sequenced: memory (CD45RO+) T cells sorted from blood. The receptors come from a woman younger than 35 in good health.

This clonotype was seen many times. The genes are TRBV4-2 and TRBJ2-5, with D possibly being TRBD2 (5 bases). The V gene lost 0 bases and the J gene lost 4 bases, with 12 bases spanning the gap. The CDR3 runs 15 residues. In germline, CDR1 is LGHNA, CDR2 YNFKEQ. The CDR3: CASSQDMGEGETQYF. In nucleotides, the CDR3 is TGTGCCAGCAGCCAAGATATGGGAGAGGGAGAGACCCAGTACTTC.

This clonotype was counted at least ten times. V gene TRBV20-1 combines with J gene TRBJ2-7; unclear D gene. This CDR3 contains 15 residues. Germline loops: CDR1 DFQATT, CDR2 SNEGSKA (reference sequence). Trimming removed 3 bases at V and 0 bases at J, with 15 bases between. The CDR3 DNA reads TGCAGTGCTAGGTCCGATGAGGACCTCTCCTACGAGCAGTACTTC. This sequence encodes CSARSDEDLSYEQYF.

This clonotype was observed at least ten times. The gene calls are TRBV4-3 and TRBJ2-3, with 7 bases that match TRBD1. V lost 1 base and J lost 2; bases outside the gene matches: 3. This CDR3 is 15 amino acids long. Looked up from germline, CDR1 is LGHNA and CDR2 is YSLEER. The CDR3 protein is CASSQGGQNTDTQYF. In DNA, the CDR3 is TGCGCCAGCAGCCAAGGGGGACAGAACACAGATACGCAGTATTTT.

This clonotype appeared a few times. The chain uses TRBV27 and TRBJ2-3, with 9 bases lining up with TRBD2. The CDR3 loop spans 16 amino acids. Germline assignment: CDR1 MNHEY and CDR2 SMNVEV (reference sequence). Trimming took 6 bases from V and 1 from J; bases not matched to a gene: 8. This CDR3 is CASSRSGGRGTDTQYF. The CDR3 DNA sequence: TGTGCCAGCAGCCGGAGCGGGGGGCGGGGCACAGATACGCAGTATTTT.

CDR3 protein: CSARDSQRGLNEQFF. The DNA for the CDR3 is TGCAGTGCTAGAGATAGCCAGCGGGGCCTCAATGAGCAGTTCTTC. V gene TRBV20-1 combines with J gene TRBJ2-1, with 7 positions matching TRBD2. The germline V gene has CDR1 DFQATT and CDR2 SNEGSKA (reference sequence). CDR3 length equals 15 residues. With 0 bases clipped from V and 6 bases from J, the junction kept 8 bases outside the gene matches.